Below are 5 T cell receptor beta chains sequenced from a single sample in a study of CD8+CD57+ T cells in acquired aplastic anemia. Whoever was chosen for sequencing had shown CD8+CD57+ cell expansion by flow cytometry. CDR3 and TCR beta VDJ profiling relied on genomic DNA as the template. TCRdb reprocessed the reads via MiXCR and lists one record per CDR3 protein. The data contain 450,000 to 550,000 distinct CDR3 sequences, about a third of them singletons. The sample consisted of sorted CD4+, CD8+, or CD8+CD57+ T cells (not recorded which) from PBMCs. The source is a human donor with aplastic anemia.

The sample holds a few counts of this clonotype. The rearrangement uses TRBV18 and TRBJ1-5; no reliable D call. With 3 bases removed from V and 6 bases from J, the gap between germline ends came to 9 bases. The CDR3 has 13 residues. Germline values: CDR1 KGHSH, CDR2 LQKENI. DNA for the CDR3: TGTGCCAGCTCACCCGAGGGTCTTCAGCCCCAGCATTTT. Encoded protein: CASSPEGLQPQHF.

Turning to this clonotype: A read error may produce the germline difference seen at one junction end. DNA of the CDR3: TGTGCTAGCAGCTCTATTATAGGACCGGGAGGAGAAAAACTGTTTTTT. It is translated as CASSSIIGPGGEKLFF. V and J are TRBV7-7 and TRBJ1-4; D gene unclear. Germline V CDR1 and CDR2: SSHAT, FNYEAQ (reference sequence). This CDR3 is built from 16 residues.

The table lists this clonotype with a few counts. CDR3 DNA: TGTGCCAGCAGTAGAACGGTTTCCTACAATGAGCAGTTCTTC. It yields the protein CASSRTVSYNEQFF. The V and J genes are TRBV27 and TRBJ2-1; no clear D gene. Trimming took off 5 bases at V and 1 base at J, with 9 bases between the two ends. There are 14 residues in the CDR3. Germline values: CDR1 MNHEY, CDR2 SMNVEV (reference sequence).

This clonotype was observed at least ten times. The chain joins TRBV19 to TRBJ2-1; 11 bases fit TRBD2. Germline CDR1 LNHDA, CDR2 SQIVND (reference sequence). V shed 4 bases and J 8 bases; nucleotides not matched to a gene: 4. The CDR3 is made up of 14 amino acids. CDR3 DNA sequence: TGTGCCAGTAGTAGTACTAGCGGGAGTGATGAGCAGTTCTTC. Translating it yields CASSSTSGSDEQFF.

This clonotype was seen a handful of times. The chain combines TRBV20-1 with TRBJ2-2; a weak D match, TRBD2 (5 bases). With 5 bases removed from V and 6 bases from J, the gap between germline ends came to 13 bases. CDR1 is DFQATT, CDR2 SNEGSKA, per germline (reference sequence). The CDR3 sequence is 13 residues long. The CDR3 region has the DNA TGCAGTGCTCTCCTTACTAGGCCCGGGGAGCTGTTTTTT. Its translation: CSALLTRPGELFF.